The sequence of this T cell receptor beta chain was determined in a study of cytomegalovirus exposure and HLA in healthy donors. General study findings and limits: Several of the most significant clusters were apparently associated with common viral pathogens in a later analysis. One variant, a missense change in DCLRE1C, was linked in a later analysis to TCR beta V- and J-gene trimming. Later analysis reportedly placed an Asian-associated ancestry cluster below the roughly 630-donor mean in N-insertions.

Vbeta (60) and Jbeta (13) primers were used in the PCR. TCRdb keeps only in-frame clones here, not all; method: immunoSEQ multiplex PCR. The sample has about 120,000 clones, about 80% seen once; the top ten hold under 3%. Healthy bone marrow donors supplied every sample. Points on this clone: Its antigen is unknown.

Per germline, CDR1 LGHNA and CDR2 YSLEER. The CDR3 consists of 16 residues. The ends lost 3 bases at V and 1 base at J; junction bases unmatched: 3. The TCR sequence derives from a young man in good health and CMV-seronegative. The sequenced material came from PBMCs. The V and J genes are TRBV4-3 and TRBJ2-1; 10 bases match TRBD2. The CDR3 protein is CASSQRTSGSYNEQFF. The CDR3 coding sequence is TGCGCCAGCAGCCAGAGGACTAGCGGATCCTACAATGAGCAGTTCTTC.